The present TCR beta chain was sequenced within a study of shared clonotypes between healthy human individuals. The CDR3 covers 14 residues. V was clipped by 3 bases and J by 0 bases, with 8 bases between them. CDR1 is SGDLS and CDR2 is YYNGEE in the germline V gene. Method: immunoSEQ multiplex PCR; TCRdb's copy keeps in-frame clones and lacks some. The data hold a few hundred thousand clones, with approximately 71% observed a single time. The study's findings and limits: Investigators collected only blood, and repertoires in tissues likely differ.

Note on this clone: The antigen is not known.

The V gene is TRBV9, the J gene TRBJ2-3; tentative D call: TRBD1 (5 bases). The sample was PBMCs. The TCR comes from a woman aged 40-49 years in good health. Some clones in this sample may be carry-over from other donors' samples. In nucleotides, the CDR3 is TGTGCCAGCAGCGACAGGAAAAGCACAGATACGCAGTATTTT. It encodes CASSDRKSTDTQYF. Together with reference TRBV9 and TRBJ2-3, the CDR3 gives the full variable domain: DSGVTQTPKHLITATGQRVTLRCSPRSGDLSVYWYQQSLDQGLQFLIQYYNGEERAKGNILERFSAQQFPDLHSELNLSSLELGDSALYFCASSDRKSTDTQYFGPGTRLTVL.